This T cell receptor (beta chain) emerged from a study of T cell repertoires in cytomegalovirus infection (dated by TCRdb to the late 2010s). Regarding the study in general: Alongside well-studied HLA-B-restricted epitopes, the peptide stimulations were aimed at recently identified HLA-C-restricted CMV epitopes, whose presentation resists viral immunomodulation. Donor HLA type was relevant to the analysis, because carriage of CMV infection together with the matching HLA type was indicated by public TCR beta signatures. Paper-wide results and their limitations: The ex vivo response was dominated by HLA-C-restricted CMV-specific TCR beta clonotypes, which also provided the single most frequent clonotype in two of eight donors. In both this cohort and an independent cohort of 352 donors, the cumulative frequency of public TCR beta family members distinguished carriers of CMV infection plus the relevant HLA type.

The CDR3 goes from the cysteine to the phenylalanine over 16 residues. Only CDR3 DNA remains: 48 bases, in frame from the first base. V is clipped by 7 bases and J by 3 bases, and the sequence between their germline boundaries is 22 bases long. The germline V gene gives CDR1 as MNHNS and CDR2 as SASEGT. What this sample's treatment or condition label stands for: in vitro stimulation with specific CMV peptide epitopes to enrich CMV-specific T cells. Instrument used: Illumina HiSeq 1500. Using fastp at Q25 and MiXCR, TCRdb reprocessed the public reads and kept productive beta chains. Identical CDR3 proteins give one entry, which carries the most common genes and DNA. For this sample there are hundreds of thousands of distinct CDR3 sequences; about two fifths appear just once. The ten largest account for approximately 40% of the sample. Worth noting for this clonotype: This clone's antigen is unknown. No clone much larger than this one lies a single base away; base qualities are absent.

Sequenced material: cultured PBMCs, taken from culture after CMV antigen stimulation. This receptor was taken from a human donor in good health (CMV status not recorded). Some clones in this sample may be carry-over from other donors' samples. The receptor chain draws on TRBV6-1 and TRBJ2-7; 6 matching bases give a weak D call of TRBD2. The nucleotide sequence is given as TGTGCCAGCAACGTCCTCGGAGGGGCCCAAGTCTACGAGCAGTACTTC. This codes for CASNVLGGAQVYEQYF.